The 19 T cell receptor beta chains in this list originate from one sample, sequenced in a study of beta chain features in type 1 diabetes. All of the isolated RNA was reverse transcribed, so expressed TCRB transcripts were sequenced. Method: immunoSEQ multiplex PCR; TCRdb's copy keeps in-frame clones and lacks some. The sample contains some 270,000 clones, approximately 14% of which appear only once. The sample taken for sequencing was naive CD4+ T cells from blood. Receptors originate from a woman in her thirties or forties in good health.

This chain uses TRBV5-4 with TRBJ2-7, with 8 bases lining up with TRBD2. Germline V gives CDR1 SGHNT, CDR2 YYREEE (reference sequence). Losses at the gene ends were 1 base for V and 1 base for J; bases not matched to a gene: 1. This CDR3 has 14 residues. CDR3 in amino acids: CASSLTSGSYEQYF. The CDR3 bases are TGTGCCAGCAGCTTGACTAGCGGATCCTACGAGCAGTACTTC.

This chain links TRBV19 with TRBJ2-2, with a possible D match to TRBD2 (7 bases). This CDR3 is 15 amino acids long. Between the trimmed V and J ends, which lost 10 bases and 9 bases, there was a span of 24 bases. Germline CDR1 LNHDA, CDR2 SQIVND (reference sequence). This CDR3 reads CATNHLAGATRELFF. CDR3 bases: TGTGCCACCAACCACCTTGCGGGGGCTACACGGGAGCTGTTTTTT.

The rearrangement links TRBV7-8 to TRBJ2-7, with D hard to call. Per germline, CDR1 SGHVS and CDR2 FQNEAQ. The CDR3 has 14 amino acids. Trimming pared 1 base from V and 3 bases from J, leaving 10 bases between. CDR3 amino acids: CASSLVGAHYEQYF. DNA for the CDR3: TGTGCCAGCAGCTTAGTAGGAGCCCACTACGAGCAGTACTTC.

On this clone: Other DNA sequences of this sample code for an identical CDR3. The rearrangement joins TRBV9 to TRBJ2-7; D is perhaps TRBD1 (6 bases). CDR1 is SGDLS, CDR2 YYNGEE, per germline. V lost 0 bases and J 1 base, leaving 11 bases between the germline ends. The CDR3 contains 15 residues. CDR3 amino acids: CASSVAAGASYEQYF. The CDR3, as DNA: TGTGCCAGCAGCGTAGCGGCAGGGGCTTCCTACGAGCAGTACTTC.

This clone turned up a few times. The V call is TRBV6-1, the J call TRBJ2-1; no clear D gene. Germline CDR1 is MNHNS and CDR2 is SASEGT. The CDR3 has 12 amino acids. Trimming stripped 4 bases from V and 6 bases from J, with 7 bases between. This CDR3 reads CASSALINEQFF. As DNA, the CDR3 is TGTGCCAGCAGTGCCTTAATCAATGAGCAGTTCTTC.

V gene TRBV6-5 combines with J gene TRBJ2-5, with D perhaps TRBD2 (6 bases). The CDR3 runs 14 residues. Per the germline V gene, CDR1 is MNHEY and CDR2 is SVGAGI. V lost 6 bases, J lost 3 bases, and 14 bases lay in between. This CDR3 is CASSGGLRKETQYF. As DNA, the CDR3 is TGTGCCAGCAGCGGGGGACTCCGGAAAGAGACCCAGTACTTC.

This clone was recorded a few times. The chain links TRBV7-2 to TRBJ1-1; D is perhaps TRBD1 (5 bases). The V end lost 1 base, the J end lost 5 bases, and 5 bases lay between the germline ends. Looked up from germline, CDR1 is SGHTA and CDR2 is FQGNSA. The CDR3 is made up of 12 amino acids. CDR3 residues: CASSLDRTEAFF. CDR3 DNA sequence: TGTGCCAGCAGCTTAGACAGGACTGAAGCTTTCTTT.

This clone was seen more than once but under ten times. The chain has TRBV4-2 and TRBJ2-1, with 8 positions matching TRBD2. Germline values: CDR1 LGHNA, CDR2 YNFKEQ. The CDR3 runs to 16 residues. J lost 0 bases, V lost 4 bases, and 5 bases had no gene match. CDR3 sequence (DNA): TGTGCCAGCAGCCCCCACAGCGGGAGCTCCTACAATGAGCAGTTCTTC. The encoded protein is CASSPHSGSSYNEQFF.

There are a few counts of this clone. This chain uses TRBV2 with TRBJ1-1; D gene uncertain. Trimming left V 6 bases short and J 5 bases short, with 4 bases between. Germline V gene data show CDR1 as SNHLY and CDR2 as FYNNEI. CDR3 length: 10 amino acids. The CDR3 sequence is CASSGTEAFF. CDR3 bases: TGTGCCAGCAGCGGGACTGAAGCTTTCTTT.

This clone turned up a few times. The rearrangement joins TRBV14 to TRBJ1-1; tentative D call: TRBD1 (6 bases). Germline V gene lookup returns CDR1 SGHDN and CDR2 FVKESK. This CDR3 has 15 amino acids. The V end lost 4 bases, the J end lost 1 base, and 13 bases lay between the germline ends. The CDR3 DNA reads TGTGCCAGCAGCCCCCGGGGGGGCAAGAACACTGAAGCTTTCTTT. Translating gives CASSPRGGKNTEAFF.

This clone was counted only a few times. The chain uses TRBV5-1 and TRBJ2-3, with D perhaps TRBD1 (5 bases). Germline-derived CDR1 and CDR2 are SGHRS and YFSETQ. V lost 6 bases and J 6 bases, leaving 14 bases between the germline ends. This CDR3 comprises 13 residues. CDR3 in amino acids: CASKWAGIDTQYF. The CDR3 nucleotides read TGCGCCAGCAAGTGGGCAGGGATCGATACGCAGTATTTT.

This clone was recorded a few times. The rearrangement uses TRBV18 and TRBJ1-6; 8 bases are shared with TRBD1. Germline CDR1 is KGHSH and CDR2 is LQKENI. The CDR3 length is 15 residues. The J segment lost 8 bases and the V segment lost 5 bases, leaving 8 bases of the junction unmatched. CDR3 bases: TGTGCCAGCTCATCCGACAGGGGTAGTGATTCACCCCTCCACTTT. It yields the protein CASSSDRGSDSPLHF.

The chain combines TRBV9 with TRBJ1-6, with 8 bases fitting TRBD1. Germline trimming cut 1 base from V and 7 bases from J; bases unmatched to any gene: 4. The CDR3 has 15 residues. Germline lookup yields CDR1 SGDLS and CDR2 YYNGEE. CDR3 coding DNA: TGTGCCAGCAGCGTACGAGACAGGGGAAATTCACCCCTCCACTTT. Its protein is CASSVRDRGNSPLHF.

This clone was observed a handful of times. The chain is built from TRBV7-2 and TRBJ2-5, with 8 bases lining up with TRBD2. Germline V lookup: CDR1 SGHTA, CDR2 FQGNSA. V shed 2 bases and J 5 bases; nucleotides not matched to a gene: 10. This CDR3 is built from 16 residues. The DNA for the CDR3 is TGTGCCAGCAGCTTACGGGTAGCGGGGATTGGGGAGACCCAGTACTTC. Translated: CASSLRVAGIGETQYF.

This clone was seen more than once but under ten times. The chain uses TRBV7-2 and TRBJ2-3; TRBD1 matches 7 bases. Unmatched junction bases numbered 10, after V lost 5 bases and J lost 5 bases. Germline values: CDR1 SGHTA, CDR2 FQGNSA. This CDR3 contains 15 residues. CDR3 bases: TGTGCCAGCAGCACTCGGACAGGAGGAATAGATACGCAGTATTTT. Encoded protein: CASSTRTGGIDTQYF.

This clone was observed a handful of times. Written as DNA, the CDR3 is TGTGCCAGCAGCTTGAGTAGCGGGGGCGCCGTACAGACCCAGTACTTC. Translating it yields CASSLSSGGAVQTQYF. The gene calls are TRBV5-4 and TRBJ2-5; the match to TRBD2 covers 9 bases. The CDR3 has 16 residues. Per germline, CDR1 SGHNT and CDR2 YYREEE (reference sequence). V trimming: 1 base; J trimming: 6 bases; junction bases outside the gene matches: 10.

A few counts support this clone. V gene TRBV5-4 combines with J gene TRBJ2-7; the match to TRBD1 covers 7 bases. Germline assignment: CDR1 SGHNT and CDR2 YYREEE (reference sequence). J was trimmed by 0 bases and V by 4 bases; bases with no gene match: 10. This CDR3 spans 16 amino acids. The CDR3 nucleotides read TGTGCCAGCAGCCCGCAACAGGGGACGAGCTCCTACGAGCAGTACTTC. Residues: CASSPQQGTSSYEQYF.

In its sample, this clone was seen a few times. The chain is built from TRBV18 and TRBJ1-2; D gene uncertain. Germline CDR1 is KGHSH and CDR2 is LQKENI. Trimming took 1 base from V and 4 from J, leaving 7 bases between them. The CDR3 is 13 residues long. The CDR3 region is CASSPRGGYGYTF. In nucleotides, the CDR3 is TGTGCCAGCTCACCACGAGGAGGCTATGGCTACACCTTC.

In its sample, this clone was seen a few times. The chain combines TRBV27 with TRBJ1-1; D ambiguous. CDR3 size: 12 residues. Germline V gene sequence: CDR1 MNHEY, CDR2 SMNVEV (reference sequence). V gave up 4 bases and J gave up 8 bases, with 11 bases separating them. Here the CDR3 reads CASSSSSPEAFF. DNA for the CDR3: TGTGCCAGCAGTTCCTCCTCCCCCGAAGCTTTCTTT.